This T cell receptor beta chain originates from a study of T cell responses to AZD1222 COVID-19 vaccine. CDR3 length: 15 residues. Germline V gene sequence: CDR1 LNHNV, CDR2 YYDKDF (reference sequence). The junction had 9 bases not matched to a gene; V was cut back by 0 bases and J by 8 bases. General study findings and limits: Two AZD1222 administrations were followed by greater Spike-specific TCR breadth and depth. The sample set comprised mostly white British donors with more females, and clonal diversity was possibly underestimated. Vaccine-associated CD4 TCRs spanned spike, dominant at 160-218 and 743-854.

Profiling relied on immunoSEQ multiplex PCR, and the TCRdb table lists in-frame clones only, not all of them. Seen here are about 180,000 clones, 80% to 95% observed once, and the top ten hold around 2%. Points on this clone: What it binds is not known.

This material consisted of peripheral blood, taken 28 days after the second AZD1222 dose. The chain uses TRBV15 and TRBJ1-2; 7 bases fit TRBD1. This receptor was identified in an adult who received the AZD1222 COVID-19 vaccine. The CDR3 DNA follows: TGTGCCACCAGCAGAGATGGGGTGGGACAGCGGGGCTACACCTTC. Amino acid sequence: CATSRDGVGQRGYTF.